Listed below are T cell receptor beta chains from one sample, sequenced in a study of human T cells and chemical hapten exposure. In TCRdb, the RACE reads were re-called with MiXCR into one record per CDR3 protein. The sample holds about 120,000 distinct CDR3 sequences, approximately 13% seen once. This material consisted of whole blood, taken in connection with sensitization to the hapten diphenylcyclopropenone (DPC). These receptors all come from a young woman with alopecia areata. Some clones in this sample may be carry-over from other donors' samples. Both conserved end residues are part of each CDR3. D genes are given only for firm matches. Expanded clones get a size class; other rows say once, few or many, or leave the size out.

cdr3_aa cdr3_nt v_call d_call clone_size j_call
CASSLNGREEISETQYF TGTGCCAGCAGCTTAAATGGCAGGGAGGAAATTTCGGAGACCCAGTACTTC TRBV7-9 - - TRBJ2-5
CASSSGHPGNTIYF TGTGCCAGCAGCTCCGGGCACCCTGGAAACACCATATATTTT TRBV6-6 - few TRBJ1-3
CASSHPGGKGEQYF TGCGCCAGCAGCCACCCAGGGGGAAAGGGCGAGCAGTACTTC TRBV4-1 TRBD1 many TRBJ2-7
CASRSRDRAYQPQHF TGTGCCAGCAGATCCCGGGACAGGGCCTATCAGCCCCAGCATTTT TRBV2 TRBD1 - TRBJ1-5
CASSQDGTSGAGELFF TGCGCCAGCAGCCAAGATGGGACTAGCGGAGCCGGGGAGCTGTTTTTT TRBV4-1 TRBD2 few TRBJ2-2
CASSLAFFQETQYF TGTGCCAGCAGCCTAGCATTTTTCCAAGAGACCCAGTACTTC TRBV6-5 - few TRBJ2-5
CASSFGVREQFF TGTGCCAGCAGCTTTGGGGTCCGCGAGCAGTTCTTC TRBV7-9 - - TRBJ2-1
CASKRQGSGNTIYF TGTGCCAGCAAAAGACAGGGGTCTGGAAACACCATATATTTT TRBV11-2 TRBD1 - TRBJ1-3
CASSPPNTEAFF TGTGCCAGCTCACCACCTAACACTGAAGCTTTCTTT TRBV18 - many TRBJ1-1
CASSQDLAKNIQYF TGTGCCAGCAGCCAAGATCTAGCCAAAAACATTCAGTACTTC TRBV14 - - TRBJ2-4
CASSKDDIPGTDTQYF TGTGCCAGCAGTAAGGATGACATACCGGGCACAGATACGCAGTATTTT TRBV2 - many TRBJ2-3
CASSPTGISYEQYF TGTGCCAGCTCACCCACAGGGATTTCCTACGAGCAGTACTTC TRBV18 - - TRBJ2-7
CASSPSLGANVLTF TGTGCCAGCAGCCCCTCTCTGGGGGCCAACGTCCTGACTTTC TRBV6-4 - many TRBJ2-6
CASRETRRVNTEAFF TGTGCCAGCAGAGAGACGCGCAGGGTGAACACTGAAGCTTTCTTT TRBV6-2/TRBV6-3 - - TRBJ1-1
CASGTLTSGGVETQYF TGTGCCAGCGGGACCCTGACTAGCGGGGGTGTAGAGACCCAGTACTTC TRBV7-8 TRBD2 few TRBJ2-5
CASSFHAPGPASSGVGYTF TGTGCCAGCAGTTTCCATGCCCCCGGCCCGGCAAGCTCCGGGGTAGGCTACACCTTC TRBV27 - - TRBJ1-2
CSVVSSYEQYF TGCAGCGTTGTTAGCTCCTACGAGCAGTACTTC TRBV29-1 - - TRBJ2-7
CASSVATGSIYEQYF TGTGCCAGCAGCGTAGCGACAGGGAGTATCTACGAGCAGTACTTC TRBV9 TRBD1 - TRBJ2-7
CASSRAGTSGGAWLDEQFF TGTGCCAGCAGCCGAGCTGGGACTAGCGGGGGGGCCTGGTTGGATGAGCAGTTCTTC TRBV4-2 TRBD2 - TRBJ2-1
CASSQDTSSSYNEQFF TGCGCCAGCAGCCAAGATACGTCAAGCTCCTACAATGAGCAGTTCTTC TRBV4-3 - - TRBJ2-1
CSARDPRDPAQETQYF TGCAGTGCTAGAGATCCCCGGGACCCGGCCCAAGAGACCCAGTACTTC TRBV20-1 - - TRBJ2-5
CASSLLNTGEQFF TGTGCCAGCAGTTTATTAAACACCGGGGAGCAGTTTTTT TRBV27 - - TRBJ2-2
CASRASPGQGGTGELFF TGTGCCAGCAGAGCCTCCCCGGGACAGGGAGGAACCGGGGAGCTGTTTTTT TRBV6-5 TRBD1 - TRBJ2-2
CASSPPGGDEQFF TGTGCCAGCTCACCACCGGGGGGAGACGAGCAGTTCTTC TRBV18 - many TRBJ2-1
CASSVSGPGRNFLASSGANVLTF TGTGCCAGTAGTGTATCGGGACCTGGACGGAATTTCCTCGCGAGCTCTGGGGCCAACGTCCTGACTTTC TRBV19 - - TRBJ2-6
CASSYGGGIEAFF TGTGCCAGCAGTTACGGCGGTGGGATTGAAGCTTTCTTT TRBV6-5 - few TRBJ1-1
CASSEAGTGGFGYTF TGTGCCAGCAGTGAAGCCGGGACAGGGGGCTTTGGCTACACCTTC TRBV6-1 TRBD1 few TRBJ1-2
CASSLGQGWQGSYGYTF TGTGCCAGCAGCTTAGGGCAGGGGTGGCAGGGGAGCTATGGCTACACCTTC TRBV7-2 - few TRBJ1-2
CASSHAGERAISNQPQHF TGTGCCAGCAGTCACGCAGGGGAGAGGGCTATAAGCAATCAGCCCCAGCATTTT TRBV6-2/TRBV6-3 - - TRBJ1-5
CASSATSGYNSPLHF TGTGCCAGCAGCGCTACCTCGGGCTATAATTCACCCCTCCACTTT TRBV6-2/TRBV6-3 - many TRBJ1-6
CSATLSYEQYF TGCAGTGCAACACTCTCCTACGAGCAGTACTTC TRBV20-1 - - TRBJ2-7
CASSLQAAQETQYF TGCGCCAGCAGCTTGCAGGCCGCTCAAGAGACCCAGTACTTC TRBV5-1 - many TRBJ2-5
CASSAPGTGHTIYF TGTGCCAGCTCAGCGCCCGGGACAGGGCACACCATATATTTT TRBV18 TRBD1 many TRBJ1-3
CSAKGDSSYNEQFF TGCAGTGCGAAGGGCGACTCGTCCTACAATGAGCAGTTCTTC TRBV20-1 - - TRBJ2-1
CASSVSGGVYNEQFF TGTGCCAGCAGTGTTAGCGGGGGGGTGTACAATGAGCAGTTCTTC TRBV12-3/TRBV12-4 TRBD2 few TRBJ2-1
CASSNSRTGRALMTFF TGTGCCAGCAGCAACTCCCGGACAGGAAGAGCACTGATGACTTTCTTT TRBV5-4 TRBD1 - TRBJ1-1
CASRAGVRYEKLFF TGTGCCAGCAGGGCAGGGGTCCGATATGAAAAACTGTTTTTT TRBV2 - - TRBJ1-4
CASSWASGGGEQYF TGTGCCAGCAGCTGGGCTAGCGGGGGAGGCGAGCAGTACTTC TRBV5-8 TRBD2 many TRBJ2-7
CTSSTDRAWLPENIQYF TGTACCAGCAGTACCGACAGGGCCTGGCTCCCCGAAAACATTCAGTACTTC TRBV6-6 TRBD1 - TRBJ2-4
CASSWTSGGAITGELFF TGTGCCAGCAGCTGGACTAGCGGGGGAGCTATCACCGGGGAGCTGTTTTTT TRBV7-2 TRBD2 - TRBJ2-2
CASLDFGQGQETQYF TGCGCCAGCCTGGATTTTGGACAGGGGCAAGAGACCCAGTACTTC TRBV10-2 TRBD1 many TRBJ2-5
CSAGPWTSGVHSYNEQFF TGCAGTGCTGGACCCTGGACTAGCGGGGTCCACTCCTACAATGAGCAGTTCTTC TRBV20-1 TRBD2 - TRBJ2-1
CSARHLGEQYF TGCAGCGCCCGCCACTTGGGAGAGCAGTACTTC TRBV29-1 - - TRBJ2-7
CAISEELAGYEQYF TGTGCCATCAGTGAAGAACTAGCGGGTTATGAGCAGTACTTC TRBV10-3 TRBD2 many TRBJ2-7
CASSRIQGSGYTF TGTGCCAGCAGCCGAATTCAGGGTAGTGGCTACACCTTC TRBV5-4 - - TRBJ1-2
CSVEDPTVTQYF TGCAGCGTTGAAGACCCTACAGTAACCCAGTACTTC TRBV29-1 - few TRBJ2-5
CASSQGWSDYNEQFF TGCGCCAGCAGCCAAGGGTGGTCCGACTACAATGAGCAGTTCTTC TRBV4-1 - few TRBJ2-1